This T cell receptor beta chain appears in the sequencing data of a study of blood T cell repertoires in COVID-19 (dated by TCRdb to 2018 to 2020). With respect to the entire study: Collaborator samples came from the United States, Italy and Spain and covered acute and convalescent phases of COVID-19. Deeply sampled blood TCRbeta repertoires from subjects exposed to, actively infected with, or recovered from COVID-19 were included in the dataset. Where available, HLA class I and class II types were obtained from metadata supplied by the sample provider rather than from assay-based typing. A de-identified subject ID, COVID-19 status, age in years and sex were almost always included in the sample metadata. Samples were obtained from the ongoing ImmuneRACE study (first 160 participants) and from approximately 1,200 subjects provided by 6 global collaborators. The prospective study material was composed of cDNA or gDNA derived from T cells, B-cell-depleted T cells, or PBMCs. A freely available public database, intended as a resource for researchers studying the immune response to SARS-CoV-2, is where the repertoires were released.

V is pruned by 5 bases and J by 6 bases, leaving 12 bases of the junction without a gene match. The CDR3 goes from the cysteine to the phenylalanine over 15 residues. Just CDR3 DNA is preserved here, 45 bases in frame from base 1. CDR1 MDHEN and CDR2 SYDVKM were looked up in the germline V gene. About this clone: Its antigen remains undetermined. Per-base quality was not reported, and no clone a single base away is much larger than it.

Paper-wide results and their limitations: The amount of clinical and demographic metadata varied by source and participant and was provided uncurated.

TCRbeta CDR3 regions were amplified from genomic DNA by means of the immunoSEQ Assay, a bias-controlled multiplex PCR. As for the authors' bioinformatics: Within the assay, amplification of reference gene primers was used to estimate how many nucleated cells each sample contained. Sequence reads were collapsed and filtered to measure the absolute abundance of every unique TCRbeta CDR3 rearrangement. Productive Simpson clonality was computed per sample as the square root of Simpson's diversity index over productive rearrangements. Entries here come from immuneACCESS through TCRdb and include only in-frame sequences with V and J called. Some clones fail to appear in such tables; in the studies checked, an unresolved V gene covers under half of the shortfall, and the cause of the remainder is unknown. The V and J calls and clone size are taken from that table; D and trimming were inferred from the DNA. For this sample there are about 210,000 clones; under 90% appear just once. Of the sample, around 8.9% is held by the ten largest clones.

Enrolling through a virtual design, the prospective study's participants ranged in age from roughly 18 to 90 years and lived across 24 United States geographic areas. To assign participants to cohorts, the prospective study relied on clinical history that participants themselves reported in a screening survey and a study questionnaire. In the prospective study, whole blood, serum and a nasopharyngeal or oropharyngeal swab were collected from each participant by mobile phlebotomists. Participants in the prospective study had the option to provide additional blood draws and questionnaires over a roughly 2-month period. Prospective study blood samples were shipped either frozen or at room temperature before DNA extraction.

The chain is made from TRBV28 and TRBJ1-2, and TRBD1 matches 7 of the central bases. The specimen was PBMCs or T cells enriched from blood (not recorded which). The clonotype originates from a woman aged 45-65 years with acute COVID-19. The CDR3 sequence is CASSPDSTGVDGYTF. The DNA sequence is TGTGCCAGCAGTCCCGATTCTACAGGGGTCGATGGCTACACCTTC.